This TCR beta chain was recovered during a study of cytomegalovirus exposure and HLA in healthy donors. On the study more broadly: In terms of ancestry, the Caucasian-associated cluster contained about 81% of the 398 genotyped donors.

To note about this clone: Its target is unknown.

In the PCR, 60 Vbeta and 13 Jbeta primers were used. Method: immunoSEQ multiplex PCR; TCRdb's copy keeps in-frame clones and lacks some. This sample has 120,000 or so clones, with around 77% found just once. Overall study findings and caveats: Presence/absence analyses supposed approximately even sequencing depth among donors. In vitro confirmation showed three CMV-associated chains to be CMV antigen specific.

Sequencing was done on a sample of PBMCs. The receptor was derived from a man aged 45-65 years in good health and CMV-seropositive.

The CDR3 DNA sequence: TGTGCCAGCAGCTTAATAGGGGCGAATAATGAAAAACTGTTTTTT. As protein: CASSLIGANNEKLFF. The V and J genes are TRBV5-6 and TRBJ1-4; D may be TRBD1 (5 bases). V was cut by 2 bases and J by 4 bases, with 12 bases left in between. The CDR3 length is 15 residues. Germline assignment: CDR1 SGHDT and CDR2 YYEEEE.